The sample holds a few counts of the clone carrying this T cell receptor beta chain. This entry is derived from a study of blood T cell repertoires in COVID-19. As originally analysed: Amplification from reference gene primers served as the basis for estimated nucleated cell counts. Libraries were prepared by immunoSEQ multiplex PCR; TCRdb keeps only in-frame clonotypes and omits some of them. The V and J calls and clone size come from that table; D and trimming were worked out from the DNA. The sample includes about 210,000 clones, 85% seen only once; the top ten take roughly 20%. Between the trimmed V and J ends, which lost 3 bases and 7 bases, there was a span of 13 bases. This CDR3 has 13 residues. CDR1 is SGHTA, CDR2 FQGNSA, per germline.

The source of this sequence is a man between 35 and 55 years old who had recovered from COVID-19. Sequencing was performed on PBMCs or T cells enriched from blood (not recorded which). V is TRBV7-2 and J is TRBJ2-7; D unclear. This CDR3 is CASSFLRRGEQYF. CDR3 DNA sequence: TGTGCCAGCAGCTTTCTAAGGCGAGGAGAGCAGTACTTC.